This T cell receptor (beta chain) was recovered during a study of shared clonotypes between healthy human individuals. Findings and caveats of the study: Lower generation probabilities were found for non-shared clonotypes than for those shared by all four donors.

Sequencing was at deep level. Method: immunoSEQ multiplex PCR; TCRdb's copy keeps in-frame clones and lacks some. This sample has 2.3 million or so clones, with over 85% found just once. A remark on this clone: Its target is not known.

Among the donors, all were Caucasian adults who lived in Nashville, Tennessee. Splitting the CD4+ cells yielded a CD45RA+ naive subset and a CD45RA-negative memory subset. The V end lost 0 bases, the J end lost 1 base, and 7 bases lay between the germline ends. This CDR3 has 14 residues. From germline, CDR1 is SGHRS and CDR2 YFSETQ. The sequenced sample was naive CD4+ T cells from PBMCs. The subset denotes: CD45RA+ positively selected. This chain uses TRBV5-1 with TRBJ1-1; D not resolved. This clonotype was sampled from a man younger than 30 in good health. Some clones in this sample may be carry-over from other donors' samples. CDR3 protein: CASSLDPRNTEAFF. CDR3 sequence (DNA): TGCGCCAGCAGCTTGGACCCGCGGAACACTGAAGCTTTCTTT.